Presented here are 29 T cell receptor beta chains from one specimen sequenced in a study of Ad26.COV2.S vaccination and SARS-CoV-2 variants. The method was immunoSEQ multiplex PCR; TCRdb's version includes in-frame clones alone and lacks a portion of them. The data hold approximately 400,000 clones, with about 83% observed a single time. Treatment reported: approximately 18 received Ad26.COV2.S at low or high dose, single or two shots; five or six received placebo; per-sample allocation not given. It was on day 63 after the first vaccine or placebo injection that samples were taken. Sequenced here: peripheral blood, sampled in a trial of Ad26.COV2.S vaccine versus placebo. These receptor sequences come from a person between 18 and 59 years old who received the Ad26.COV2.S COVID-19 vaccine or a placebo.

This CDR3 is CAWISDTQYF. The CDR3, as DNA: TGTGCCTGGATATCAGATACGCAGTATTTT. The chain uses TRBV30 and TRBJ2-3; D unclear. Germline CDR1 reads GTSNPN; CDR2 reads SVGIG (reference sequence). V lost 4 bases to trimming and J lost 4 bases, with 3 bases between them. This CDR3 has 10 residues. Together with reference TRBV30 and TRBJ2-3, the CDR3 gives the full variable domain: SQTIHQWPATLVQPVGSPLSLECTVEGTSNPNLYWYRQAAGRGLQLLFYSVGIGQISSEVPQNLSASRPQDRQFILSSKKLLLSDSGFYLCAWISDTQYFGPGTRLTVL.

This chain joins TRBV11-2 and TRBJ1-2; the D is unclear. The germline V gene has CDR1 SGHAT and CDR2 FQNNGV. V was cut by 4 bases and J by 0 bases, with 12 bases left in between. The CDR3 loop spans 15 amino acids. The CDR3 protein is CASSSEITANYGYTF. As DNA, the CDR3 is TGTGCCAGCAGCTCTGAGATCACAGCTAACTATGGCTACACCTTC.

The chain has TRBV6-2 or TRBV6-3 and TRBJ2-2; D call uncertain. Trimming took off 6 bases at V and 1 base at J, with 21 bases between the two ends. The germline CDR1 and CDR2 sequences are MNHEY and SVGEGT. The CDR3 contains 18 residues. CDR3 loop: CASSPSYALVRNTGELFF. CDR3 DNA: TGTGCCAGCAGCCCTAGTTACGCTTTGGTTAGGAACACCGGGGAGCTGTTTTTT.

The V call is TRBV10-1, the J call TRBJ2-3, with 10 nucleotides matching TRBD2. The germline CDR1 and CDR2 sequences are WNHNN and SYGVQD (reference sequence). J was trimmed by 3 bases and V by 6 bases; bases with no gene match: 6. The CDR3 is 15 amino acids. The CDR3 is CASRRTSGVTDTQYF. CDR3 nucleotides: TGCGCCAGCAGGAGAACTAGCGGGGTAACAGATACGCAGTATTTT.

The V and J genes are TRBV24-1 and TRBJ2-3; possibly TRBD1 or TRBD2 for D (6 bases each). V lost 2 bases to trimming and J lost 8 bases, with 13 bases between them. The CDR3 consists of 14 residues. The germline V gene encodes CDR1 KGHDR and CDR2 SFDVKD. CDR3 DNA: TGTGCCACCAGTGATTGGATCAAGGGGGGTACGCAGTATTTT. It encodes CATSDWIKGGTQYF.

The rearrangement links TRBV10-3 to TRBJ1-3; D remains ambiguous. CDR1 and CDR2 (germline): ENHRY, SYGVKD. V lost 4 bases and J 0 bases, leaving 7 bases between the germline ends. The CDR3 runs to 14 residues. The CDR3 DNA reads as TGTGCCATCAGTGCGGCAATCTCTGGAAACACCATATATTTT. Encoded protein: CAISAAISGNTIYF.

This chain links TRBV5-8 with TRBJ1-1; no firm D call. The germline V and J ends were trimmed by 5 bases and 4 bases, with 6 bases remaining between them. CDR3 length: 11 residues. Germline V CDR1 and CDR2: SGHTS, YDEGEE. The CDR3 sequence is CASRWGTEAFF. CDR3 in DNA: TGTGCCAGCAGGTGGGGCACTGAAGCTTTCTTT.

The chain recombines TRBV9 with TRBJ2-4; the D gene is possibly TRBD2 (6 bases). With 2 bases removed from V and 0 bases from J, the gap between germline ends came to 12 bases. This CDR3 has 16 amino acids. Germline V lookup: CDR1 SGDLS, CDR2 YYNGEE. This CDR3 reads CASSVTGGLAKNIQYF. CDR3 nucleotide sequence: TGTGCCAGCAGCGTTACCGGGGGATTAGCCAAAAACATTCAGTACTTC.

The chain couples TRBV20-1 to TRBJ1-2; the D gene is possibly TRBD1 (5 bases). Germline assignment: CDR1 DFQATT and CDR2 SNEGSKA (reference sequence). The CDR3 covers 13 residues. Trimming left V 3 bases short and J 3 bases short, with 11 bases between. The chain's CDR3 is CSASGGDYYGYTF. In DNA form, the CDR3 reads TGCAGTGCTAGTGGAGGGGACTACTATGGCTACACCTTC.

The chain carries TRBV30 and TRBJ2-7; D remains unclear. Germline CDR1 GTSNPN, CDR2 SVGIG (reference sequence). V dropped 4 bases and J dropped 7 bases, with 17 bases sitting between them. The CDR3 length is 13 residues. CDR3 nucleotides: TGTGCCTGGACCCAGTCTATTGGGTCTGAGCAGTACTTC. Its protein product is CAWTQSIGSEQYF. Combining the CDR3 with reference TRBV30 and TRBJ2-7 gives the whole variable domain SQTIHQWPATLVQPVGSPLSLECTVEGTSNPNLYWYRQAAGRGLQLLFYSVGIGQISSEVPQNLSASRPQDRQFILSSKKLLLSDSGFYLCAWTQSIGSEQYFGPGTRLTVT.

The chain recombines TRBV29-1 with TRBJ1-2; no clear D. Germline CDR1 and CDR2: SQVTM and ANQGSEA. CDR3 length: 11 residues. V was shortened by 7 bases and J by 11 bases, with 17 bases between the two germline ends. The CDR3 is CSANAGKGYTF. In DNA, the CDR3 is TGCAGCGCCAATGCGGGGAAGGGTTACACCTTC.

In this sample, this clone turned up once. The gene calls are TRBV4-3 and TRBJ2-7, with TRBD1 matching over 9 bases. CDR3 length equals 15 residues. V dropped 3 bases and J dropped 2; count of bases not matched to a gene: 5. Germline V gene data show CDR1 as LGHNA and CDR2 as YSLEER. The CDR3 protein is CASSQPGQGTYEQYF. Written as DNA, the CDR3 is TGCGCCAGCAGCCAGCCGGGACAGGGTACCTACGAGCAGTACTTC.

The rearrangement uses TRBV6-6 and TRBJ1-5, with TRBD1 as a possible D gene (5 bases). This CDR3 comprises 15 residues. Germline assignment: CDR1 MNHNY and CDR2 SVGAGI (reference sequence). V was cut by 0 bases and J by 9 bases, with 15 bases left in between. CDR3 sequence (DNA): TGTGCCAGCAGTTACTCAGGGCAGCCTGACAGGCCCCAGCATTTT. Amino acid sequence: CASSYSGQPDRPQHF.

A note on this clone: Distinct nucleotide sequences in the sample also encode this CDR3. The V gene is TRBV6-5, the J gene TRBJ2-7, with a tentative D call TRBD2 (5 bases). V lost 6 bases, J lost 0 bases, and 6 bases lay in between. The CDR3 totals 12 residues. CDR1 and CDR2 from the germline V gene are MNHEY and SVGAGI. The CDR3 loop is CASRGSSYEQYF. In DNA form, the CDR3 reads TGTGCCAGCAGAGGGAGCTCCTACGAGCAGTACTTC.

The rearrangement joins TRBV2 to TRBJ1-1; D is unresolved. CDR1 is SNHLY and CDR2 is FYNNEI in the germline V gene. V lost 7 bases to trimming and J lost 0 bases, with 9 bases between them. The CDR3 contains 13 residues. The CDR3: CASKVTVNTEAFF. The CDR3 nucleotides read TGTGCCAGCAAAGTTACAGTGAACACTGAAGCTTTCTTT.

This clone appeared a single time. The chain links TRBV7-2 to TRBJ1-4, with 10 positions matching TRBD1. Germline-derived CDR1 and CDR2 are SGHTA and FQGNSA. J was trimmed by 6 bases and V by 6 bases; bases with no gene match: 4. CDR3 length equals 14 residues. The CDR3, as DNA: TGTGCCAGCAGTCTAGACAGGGGGCATGAAAAACTGTTTTTT. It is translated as CASSLDRGHEKLFF.

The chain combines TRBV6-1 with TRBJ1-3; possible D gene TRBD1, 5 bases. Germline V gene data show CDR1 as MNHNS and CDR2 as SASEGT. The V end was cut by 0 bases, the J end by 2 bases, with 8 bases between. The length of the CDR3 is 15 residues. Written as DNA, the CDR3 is TGTGCCAGCAGTGAAGCAAAGGGACCTGGAAACACCATATATTTT. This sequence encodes CASSEAKGPGNTIYF.

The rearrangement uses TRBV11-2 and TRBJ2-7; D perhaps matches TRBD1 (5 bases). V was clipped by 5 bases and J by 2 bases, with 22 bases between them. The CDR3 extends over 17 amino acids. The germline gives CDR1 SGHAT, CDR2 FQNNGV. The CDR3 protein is CASSELRTFPLTYEQYF. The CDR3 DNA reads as TGTGCCAGCAGCGAGCTCAGGACATTCCCTTTGACCTACGAGCAGTACTTC.

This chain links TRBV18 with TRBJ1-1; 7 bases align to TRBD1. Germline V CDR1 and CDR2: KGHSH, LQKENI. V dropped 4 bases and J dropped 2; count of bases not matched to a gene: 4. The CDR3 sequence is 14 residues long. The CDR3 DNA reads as TGTGCCAGCTCACTGACAGGGCCAAACACTGAAGCTTTCTTT. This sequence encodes CASSLTGPNTEAFF.

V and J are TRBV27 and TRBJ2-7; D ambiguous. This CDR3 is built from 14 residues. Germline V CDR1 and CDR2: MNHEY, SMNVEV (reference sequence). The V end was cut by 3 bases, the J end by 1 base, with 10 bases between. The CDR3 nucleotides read TGTGCCAGCAGTTTCGGCGTCTGGTCCTACGAGCAGTACTTC. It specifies CASSFGVWSYEQYF.

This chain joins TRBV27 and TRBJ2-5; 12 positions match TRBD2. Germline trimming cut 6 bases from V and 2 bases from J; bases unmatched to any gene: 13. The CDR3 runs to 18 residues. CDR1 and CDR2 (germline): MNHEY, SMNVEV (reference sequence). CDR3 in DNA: TGTGCCAGCAGACTGATCCCACGGACTAGCGGGGAACAAGAGACCCAGTACTTC. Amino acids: CASRLIPRTSGEQETQYF.

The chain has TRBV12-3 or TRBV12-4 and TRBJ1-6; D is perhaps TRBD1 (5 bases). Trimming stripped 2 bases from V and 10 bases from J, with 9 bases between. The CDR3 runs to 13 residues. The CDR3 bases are TGTGCCAGCAGTTTAACAGGAGACTCACCCCTCCACTTT. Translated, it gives CASSLTGDSPLHF.

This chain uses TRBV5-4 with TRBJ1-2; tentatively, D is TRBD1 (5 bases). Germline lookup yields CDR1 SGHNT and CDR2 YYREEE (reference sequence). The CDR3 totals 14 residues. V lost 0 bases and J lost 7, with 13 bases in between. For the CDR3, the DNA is TGTGCCAGCAGCTTGGAGCGGGGCTCGGGTGGCTACACCTTC. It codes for CASSLERGSGGYTF. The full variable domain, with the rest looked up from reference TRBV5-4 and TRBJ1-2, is ETGVTQSPTHLIKTRGQQVTLRCSSQSGHNTVSWYQQALGQGPQFIFQYYREEENGRGNFPPRFSGLQFPNYSSELNVNALELDDSALYLCASSLERGSGGYTFGSGTRLTVV.

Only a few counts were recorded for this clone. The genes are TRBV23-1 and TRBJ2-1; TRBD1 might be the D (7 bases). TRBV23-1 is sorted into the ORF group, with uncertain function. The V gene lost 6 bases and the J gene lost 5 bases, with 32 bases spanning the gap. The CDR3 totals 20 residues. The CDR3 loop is CASSPSRGTVCTPYHNEQFF. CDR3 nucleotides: TGCGCCAGCAGCCCTTCCCGCGGGACAGTCTGTACTCCCTACCACAATGAGCAGTTCTTC.

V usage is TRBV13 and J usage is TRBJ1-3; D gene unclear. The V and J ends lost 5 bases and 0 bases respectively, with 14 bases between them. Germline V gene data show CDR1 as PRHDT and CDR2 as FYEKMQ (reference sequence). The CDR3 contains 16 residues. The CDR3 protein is CASSPAPSSSGNTIYF. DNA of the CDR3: TGTGCCAGCAGCCCGGCCCCGAGTAGCTCTGGAAACACCATATATTTT.

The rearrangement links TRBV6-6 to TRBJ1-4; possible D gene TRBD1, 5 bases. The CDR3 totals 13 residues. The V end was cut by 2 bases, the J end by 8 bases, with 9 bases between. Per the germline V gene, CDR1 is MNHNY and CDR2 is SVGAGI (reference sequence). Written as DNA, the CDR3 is TGTGCCAGCAGTTACCGCAGGGCCGAAAAACTGTTTTTT. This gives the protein CASSYRRAEKLFF.

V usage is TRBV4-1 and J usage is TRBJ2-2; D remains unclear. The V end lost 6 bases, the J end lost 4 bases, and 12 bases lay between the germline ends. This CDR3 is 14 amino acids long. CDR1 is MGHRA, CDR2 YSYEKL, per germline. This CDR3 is CASSLDGTTGELFF. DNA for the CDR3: TGCGCCAGCAGTTTGGACGGCACCACCGGGGAGCTGTTTTTT.

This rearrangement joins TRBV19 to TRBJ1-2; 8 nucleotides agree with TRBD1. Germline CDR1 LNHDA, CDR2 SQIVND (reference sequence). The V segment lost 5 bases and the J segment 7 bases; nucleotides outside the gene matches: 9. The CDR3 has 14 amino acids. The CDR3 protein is CASSPSWTGSGYTF. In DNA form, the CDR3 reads TGTGCCAGTAGTCCCTCATGGACAGGGAGTGGCTACACCTTC.

CDR3 amino acids: CASSLVQGEGYEQYF. CDR3 DNA: TGTGCCAGCAGCTTAGTCCAGGGAGAGGGCTACGAGCAGTACTTC. The J gene is TRBJ2-7, the V gene TRBV7-9; D may correspond to TRBD1 or TRBD2 (5 bases each). Trimming shortened V by 1 base and J by 3 bases, and 13 bases separated the two germline ends. Germline CDR1 SEHNR, CDR2 FQNEAQ (reference sequence). The CDR3 totals 15 residues.